This passage covers 3 T cell receptor beta chains from one sample sequenced in a study of blood T cell repertoires in COVID-19. Generated by immunoSEQ multiplex PCR, the TCRdb table keeps only in-frame clones and is missing some. The sample has 130,000 or so clones; around 80% are singletons. The sequencing input was peripheral blood. All receptors derive from a human donor in a cohort sampled during active COVID-19.

V and J are TRBV7-9 and TRBJ1-1, with 10 bases matching TRBD1. The CDR3 runs to 17 residues. The J segment lost 5 bases and the V segment lost 2 bases, leaving 11 bases of the junction unmatched. Germline V gives CDR1 SEHNR, CDR2 FQNEAQ (reference sequence). The CDR3 DNA follows: TGTGCCAGCAGCTTAAGGGACAGGGGCCTTTTTGGGACTGAAGCTTTCTTT. Translating gives CASSLRDRGLFGTEAFF.

The gene calls are TRBV27 and TRBJ2-3; TRBD2 matches 10 bases. V dropped 6 bases and J dropped 4; count of bases not matched to a gene: 7. There are 15 residues in the CDR3. Per the germline V gene, CDR1 is MNHEY and CDR2 is SMNVEV (reference sequence). The CDR3 is CASRDQRGGPDTQYF. The CDR3 DNA reads TGTGCCAGCAGGGACCAGCGGGGGGGCCCAGATACGCAGTATTTT.

The chain carries TRBV5-4 and TRBJ2-1; 10 bases align to TRBD2. V shed 2 bases, J shed 4 bases, and the junction held 6 bases outside the gene matches. The CDR3 is made up of 16 amino acids. Germline loops: CDR1 SGHNT, CDR2 YYREEE (reference sequence). The CDR3 is CASSLGSGGEYNEQFF. CDR3 DNA sequence: TGTGCCAGCAGCTTAGGGAGCGGGGGGGAATACAATGAGCAGTTCTTC.